The rows below give T cell receptor beta chains drawn from one sample of a study of CD8 T cells in Susac syndrome. Via MiXCR, TCRdb re-called the immunoSEQ multiplex PCR reads, giving one row per CDR3 protein. The data hold some 180,000 distinct CDR3 sequences, with over 85% observed a single time. The sequenced sample consisted of CD4+ T cells from PBMCs. The receptors were gathered from a human donor in good health. Both conserved end residues are part of each CDR3. The D gene is left open where the match is weak. Expanded clones are given a class, and other clones once, few, many or no size at all.

>.|.|TRBV19|TRBJ1-5
TGTGCCAGTAGAGCCCCAGCCCAGCCCCAGCATTTT
CASRAPAQPQHF
>.|.|TRBV18|TRBJ2-3
TGTGCCAGCTCACAAACTAGCACAGATACGCAGTATTTT
CASSQTSTDTQYF
>.|.|TRBV7-2|TRBJ2-2
TGTGCCAGCAGTACTATCCCCGGCGGGGGGGAGCTGTTTTTT
CASSTIPGGGELFF
>TRBD1|once|TRBV7-8|TRBJ2-3
TGTGCCAGCAGCTTAGGCGTGGGACAGATCTTT
CASSLGVGQIF
>.|.|TRBV20-1|TRBJ2-7
TGCAGTGCTAGCGAACTTCTAAAACGGGTCGCCTACGAGCAGTACTTC
CSASELLKRVAYEQYF
>.|.|TRBV7-9|TRBJ1-1
TGTGCCAGCAGTTTTATTCGGGACGATGCTTTCTTT
CASSFIRDDAFF
>.|once|TRBV29-1|TRBJ2-1
TGCAGCGTTCAAGGTGGTGGGAACCGGCCCTACAATGAGCAGTTCTTC
CSVQGGGNRPYNEQFF
>TRBD1|.|TRBV20-1|TRBJ1-2
TGCATGTCGGGACAGGACTTCTATGGCTACACCTTC
CMSGQDFYGYTF
>.|.|TRBV19|TRBJ1-1
TGTGCCAGTAGTATCGGCTCCAAGGGGAACACTGAAGCTTTCTTT
CASSIGSKGNTEAFF
>TRBD1|.|TRBV5-6|TRBJ1-5
TGTGCCAGCAGCTCCTGGGACAGGGGGAATCAGCCCCAGCATTTT
CASSSWDRGNQPQHF
>TRBD1|once|TRBV3-1|TRBJ1-6
TGTGCCAGCAGCCTCGGTTGGGACTCAGGGGGGATGAATTCACCCCTCCACTTT
CASSLGWDSGGMNSPLHF
>.|.|TRBV24-1|TRBJ2-3
TGTGCCACCAGTGAAAAGCCAGGGAAGGCGGATACGCAGTATTTT
CATSEKPGKADTQYF
>TRBD1|.|TRBV7-3|TRBJ2-3
TGTGCCAGCAGCCTACTGGGACAGAGCACAGATACGCAGTATTTT
CASSLLGQSTDTQYF
>.|.|TRBV4-2|TRBJ1-4
TGTGCCAGCAGCCGGGAGGGGGGGGCGAGTGAAAAACTGTTTTTT
CASSREGGASEKLFF
>.|.|TRBV20-1|TRBJ1-1
TGCAGTGAACCTGTGGGGAACACTGAAGCTTTCTTT
CSEPVGNTEAFF
>TRBD1|.|TRBV19|TRBJ2-2
TGTGCCAGTAGTCTTGGGACAGGGCGATCCAACACCGGGGAGCTGTTTTTT
CASSLGTGRSNTGELFF
>.|once|TRBV6-1|TRBJ1-1
TGTGCCAGCACTCCCCCCCCGCGACAGCTGAACACTGAAGCTTTCTTT
CASTPPPRQLNTEAFF
>.|.|TRBV12-3/TRBV12-4|TRBJ1-5
TGTGCCAGCAGTTTCCCGACAGGATCTGGCAATCAGCCCCAGCATTTT
CASSFPTGSGNQPQHF
>.|.|TRBV7-9|TRBJ2-1
TGTGCCAGCAGCCGAGGGTTTTTCTCCTCAAGTGAGCAGTTCTTC
CASSRGFFSSSEQFF
>.|.|TRBV7-6|TRBJ2-7
TGTGCCAGCAGCTTATACGACGAGCAGTACTTC
CASSLYDEQYF
>.|.|TRBV19|TRBJ2-3
TGTGCCAGTAGTATAACAGTATGGGATACGCAGTATTTT
CASSITVWDTQYF
>.|few|TRBV4-2|TRBJ1-4
TGTGCCAGCAGCCGGGATGAAAAACTGTTTTTT
CASSRDEKLFF
>.|.|TRBV5-1|TRBJ2-6
TGCGCCAGCACCTTGCAAACGGCCCGCTCTGGGGCCAACGTCCTGACTTTC
CASTLQTARSGANVLTF
>.|once|TRBV12-3/TRBV12-4|TRBJ1-6
TGTGCCAGCAGTACCCGACAGGCATCACCCCTCCACTTT
CASSTRQASPLHF
>TRBD2|.|TRBV4-2|TRBJ2-2
TGTGCCAGCAGCCGAGGGAGGGCCGGGGAGCTGTTTTTT
CASSRGRAGELFF
>TRBD2|.|TRBV29-1|TRBJ2-3
TGCAGCGTTGAAGGAGGGACTAGCGGTAGCACAGATACGCAGTATTTT
CSVEGGTSGSTDTQYF
>.|.|TRBV19|TRBJ1-5
TGTGCCAGTAGTATTATTGGTTCCGGCGTACAGCCCCAGCATTTT
CASSIIGSGVQPQHF
>.|.|TRBV2|TRBJ1-2
TGTGCCAGCAGGGAACTAGGGGTGGTTGGCTACACCTTC
CASRELGVVGYTF
>.|.|TRBV11-1|TRBJ1-1
TGTGCCAGCAGCTTAGGGGACGGCATGAACACTGAAGCTTTCTTT
CASSLGDGMNTEAFF
>.|.|TRBV29-1|TRBJ1-2
TGCAGCGTTGAAGAAACCGGTCGTACAGGACTTACCTTC
CSVEETGRTGLTF
>.|.|TRBV12-3/TRBV12-4|TRBJ1-1
TGTGCCAGCAGTGTCAATTGGGGGTCGGGCACTGAAGCTTTCTTT
CASSVNWGSGTEAFF
>.|.|TRBV28|TRBJ2-7
TGTGCCAGTGGACACGAGCAGTACTTC
CASGHEQYF
>.|.|TRBV29-1|TRBJ2-4
TGCAGCGTTGATTACGGACTTGGAAACATTCAGTACTTC
CSVDYGLGNIQYF
>TRBD1|.|TRBV4-2|TRBJ2-6
TGTGCCAGCAGCCAAGATAGCCAGGGGGCGGCCTCTGGGGCCAACGTCCTGACTTTC
CASSQDSQGAASGANVLTF
>TRBD2|.|TRBV7-2|TRBJ2-5
TGTGCCAGCAGCTTAGCGCGGGCTAGCGGGGGTACACAAGGGTCCCAGTACTTC
CASSLARASGGTQGSQYF
>TRBD1|.|TRBV5-1|TRBJ2-3
TGCGCCAGCAGCGAGGACAGGGAGACAGATACGCAGTATTTT
CASSEDRETDTQYF
>.|few|TRBV12-3/TRBV12-4|TRBJ2-1
TGTGCCAGCAGTTTCGGGGCCTACAATGAGCAGTTCTTC
CASSFGAYNEQFF
>.|.|TRBV7-9|TRBJ2-7
TGTGCCAGCAGCTTACCCACACCGGAGCAGTACTTC
CASSLPTPEQYF
>.|.|TRBV30|TRBJ1-3
TGTGCCTGGAGTGGAACAGGGAGGCCTGGAAACACCATATATTTT
CAWSGTGRPGNTIYF
>.|.|TRBV7-9|TRBJ1-4
TGTGCCGGAACGGCACAGGAACATGCAACTAATGAAAAACTGTTTTTT
CAGTAQEHATNEKLFF
>.|.|TRBV25-1|TRBJ2-5
TGTGCCACAACGACGGAAGGCCAAGAGACCCAGTACTTC
CATTTEGQETQYF
>.|.|TRBV3-1|TRBJ2-7
TGTGCCAGCAGCCATCCCCCTAGAAGGTACGAGCAGTACTTC
CASSHPPRRYEQYF
>TRBD1|.|TRBV12-3/TRBV12-4|TRBJ1-6
TGTGCCAGCAGTCAACGGACAGGGAGGGATTCACCCCTCCACTTT
CASSQRTGRDSPLHF
>TRBD2|.|TRBV10-3|TRBJ2-1
TGTGCCATCAGTGAGTTGGCTAGCGGGGGCGTCGGGCAGTTCTTC
CAISELASGGVGQFF
>.|once|TRBV19|TRBJ2-3
TGTGCCAGTAGTGTCGACTCCTTTGACACCACAGATACGCAGTATTTT
CASSVDSFDTTDTQYF
>.|.|TRBV20-1|TRBJ2-3
TGCAGTGCGCAACTTGGGGTCACAGATACGCAGTATTTT
CSAQLGVTDTQYF